This TCR beta chain was identified in a study of T cell repertoires in cytomegalovirus infection. Study as a whole: From public TCR beta signatures came an indication of both CMV infection and matching HLA type.

The CDR3 sequence is 15 residues long. The ends lost 1 base at V and 4 bases at J; junction bases unmatched: 4. The germline gives CDR1 MGHRA, CDR2 YSYEKL. About this clonotype itself: Antigen specificity is unknown.

Findings and limits, study-wide: People with CMV and the relevant HLA were identified by cumulative public TCR beta family frequency. Dominating the ex vivo response were HLA-C-restricted CMV-specific TCR beta clonotypes.

TCRdb re-analysed the reads in MiXCR, keeping a single row per CDR3 protein. The sample records some 920,000 distinct CDR3 sequences, approximately 33% being singletons. The source is a human donor in good health (CMV status not recorded). Some clones in this sample may be carry-over from other donors' samples. Sequenced material: cultured CD8+ T cells from PBMCs, taken from culture after CMV antigen stimulation. This sequence joins TRBV4-1 and TRBJ1-1; 9 bases are shared with TRBD1. The CDR3 region is CASSQGLDRGTEAFF. For the CDR3, the DNA is TGCGCCAGCAGCCAAGGGTTGGACAGGGGCACTGAAGCTTTCTTT.